This T cell receptor beta chain appears in the sequencing data of a study of PD-1 blockade in classical Hodgkin lymphoma. Whole-study context: Treatment was intravenous nivolumab, 3 mg/kg every 2 weeks, until progression. Whole-study findings and limits: In newly diagnosed patients, baseline TCR diversity was reportedly below that of healthy donors. Complete responders showed a baseline diversity that resembled the diversity of newly diagnosed patients. CD4+ TCR diversity climbed significantly by C4D1, unlike CD8+ TCR diversity.

Comment on this clone: Its antigen is undetermined.

Some clones are missing from TCRdb's copy, which holds only in-frame ones; the method was immunoSEQ multiplex PCR. The sample yields about 17,000 clones, approximately 62% seen once. Time point in this sample: cycle 4 day 1 (C4D1), after 5 to 7 weeks of nivolumab. All trial patients relapsed after autologous stem cell transplantation. The specimen comprised peripheral blood mononuclear cells (PBMCs), sampled before the fourth cycle of nivolumab. The sequence was obtained from a human donor with classical Hodgkin lymphoma.

CDR3 sequence (DNA): TGTGCCAGCAGCTTATCAAGGGGGCCTACTGGCTACACCTTC. Amino acid sequence: CASSLSRGPTGYTF. The V call is TRBV7-2, the J call TRBJ1-2, with 7 bases aligning to TRBD1. The V gene end was trimmed by 2 bases and the J gene end by 7 bases; junction bases not matched to a gene: 7. CDR3 size: 14 residues. CDR1 and CDR2 from the germline V gene are SGHTA and FQGNSA.